The next 5 T cell receptor beta chains were all read from a single sample in a study of CD8+CD57+ T cells in acquired aplastic anemia. The authors sequenced patients whose flow cytometry had shown CD8+CD57+ cell expansion. Genomic DNA templated the TCR beta VDJ and CDR3 profiling. From the reads, TCRdb called clonotypes with MiXCR, one entry per CDR3 protein. The data show about 180,000 distinct CDR3 sequences, 50% to 65% seen once. Sequenced sample: sorted CD4+, CD8+, or CD8+CD57+ T cells (not recorded which) from PBMCs. The receptors were sampled from a human donor with aplastic anemia.

The V and J genes are TRBV11-3 and TRBJ1-2; 8 bases line up with TRBD1. Germline V gene data show CDR1 as SGHNT and CDR2 as YENEEA. This CDR3 comprises 15 residues. J was trimmed by 3 bases and V by 5 bases; bases with no gene match: 8. This chain's CDR3 is CASSLRAGGDYGYTF. The CDR3 nucleotides read TGTGCCAGCAGCCTTAGGGCAGGGGGCGACTATGGCTACACCTTC.

This clonotype came up once. The chain uses TRBV11-2 and TRBJ2-1, with TRBD2 identical over 7 bases. CDR3 length equals 16 residues. The ends lost 0 bases at V and 4 bases at J; junction bases unmatched: 6. CDR1 and CDR2 (germline): SGHAT, FQNNGV. The CDR3 region has the DNA TGTGCCAGCAGCTTAGAACTTGCGGGGGTATACAATGAGCAGTTCTTC. The encoded protein is CASSLELAGVYNEQFF. Full variable domain (outside the CDR3, taken from reference TRBV11-2 and TRBJ2-1): EAGVAQSPRYKIIEKRQSVAFWCNPISGHATLYWYQQILGQGPKLLIQFQNNGVVDDSQLPKDRFSAERLKGVDSTLKIQPAKLEDSAVYLCASSLELAGVYNEQFFGPGTRLTVL.

V is TRBV2 and J is TRBJ2-5; D is uncertain. V was clipped by 3 bases and J by 4 bases, with 15 bases between them. CDR1 SNHLY and CDR2 FYNNEI come from the germline V gene. The CDR3 is 15 amino acids. CDR3 nucleotides: TGTGCCAGCAGTGATGGGGTGGGTCGGCGAGAGACCCAGTACTTC. Protein sequence: CASSDGVGRRETQYF.

V usage is TRBV7-9 and J usage is TRBJ1-5; the match to TRBD1 covers 10 bases. Germline V lookup: CDR1 SEHNR, CDR2 FQNEAQ (reference sequence). The CDR3 runs 14 residues. The V and J ends lost 6 bases and 4 bases, in that order; junction bases with no gene match: 3. The CDR3 region is CASSGDRGNQPQHF. The CDR3 bases are TGTGCCAGCAGTGGGGACAGGGGAAATCAGCCCCAGCATTTT.

The chain is built from TRBV10-3 and TRBJ1-5; D not certain. The CDR3 has 17 amino acids. Germline assignment: CDR1 ENHRY and CDR2 SYGVKD. Trimming left V 0 bases short and J 6 bases short, with 18 bases between. DNA of the CDR3: TGTGCCATCAGTGAGTCGCGTGGTCGCGAGGGTGGTCAGCCCCAGCATTTT. This gives the protein CAISESRGREGGQPQHF.